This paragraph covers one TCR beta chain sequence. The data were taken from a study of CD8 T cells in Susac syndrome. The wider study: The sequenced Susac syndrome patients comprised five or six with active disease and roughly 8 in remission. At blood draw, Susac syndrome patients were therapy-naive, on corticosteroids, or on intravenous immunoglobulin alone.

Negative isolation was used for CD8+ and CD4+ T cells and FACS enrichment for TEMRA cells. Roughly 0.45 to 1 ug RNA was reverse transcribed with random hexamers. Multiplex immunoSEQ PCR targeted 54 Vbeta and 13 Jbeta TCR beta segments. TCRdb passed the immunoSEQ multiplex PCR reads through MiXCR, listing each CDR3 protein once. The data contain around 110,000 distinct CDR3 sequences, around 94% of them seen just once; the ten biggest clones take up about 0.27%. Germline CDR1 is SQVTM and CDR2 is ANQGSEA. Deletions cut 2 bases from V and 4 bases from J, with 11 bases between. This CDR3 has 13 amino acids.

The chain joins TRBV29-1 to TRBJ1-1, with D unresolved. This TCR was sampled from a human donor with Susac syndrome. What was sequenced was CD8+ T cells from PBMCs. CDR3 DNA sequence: TGCAGCGTTGAAAGGGAGGCAGGCACTGAAGCTTTCTTT. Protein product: CSVEREAGTEAFF.